The 16 T cell receptor beta chains reported below all come from one sample, sequenced in a study of blood T cell repertoires in COVID-19. The table came from immunoSEQ multiplex PCR; TCRdb's copy has only in-frame clones and leaves some out. Altogether some 130,000 clones are present, about 72% being singletons, with the ten largest covering less than 2.5%. Sequenced: peripheral blood. Every receptor here comes from a woman in her 70s with acute or convalescent COVID-19.

The chain recombines TRBV7-9 with TRBJ1-1; TRBD1 matches 7 bases. The length of the CDR3 is 13 residues. Losses at the gene ends were 4 bases for V and 4 bases for J; bases not matched to a gene: 3. The germline gives CDR1 SEHNR, CDR2 FQNEAQ (reference sequence). The CDR3 protein is CASSYQGVTEAFF. The CDR3 DNA follows: TGTGCCAGCAGCTATCAGGGGGTCACTGAAGCTTTCTTT.

This clone was detected a few times. J is TRBJ1-5 and V is TRBV19; D is uncertain. Germline CDR1 is LNHDA and CDR2 is SQIVND (reference sequence). V dropped 1 base and J dropped 5 bases, with 9 bases sitting between them. The CDR3 sequence is 14 residues long. CDR3 DNA sequence: TGTGCCAGTAGTATAGGAGGGTTTGATCAGCCCCAGCATTTT. Protein sequence: CASSIGGFDQPQHF.

In this sample, this clone turned up a few times. The chain couples TRBV27 to TRBJ1-1; D ambiguous. V was trimmed by 2 bases and J by 1 base, leaving 8 bases between them. The germline V gene has CDR1 MNHEY and CDR2 SMNVEV (reference sequence). This CDR3 has 14 amino acids. The CDR3 is CASSLLAQNTEAFF. CDR3 sequence (DNA): TGTGCCAGCAGTTTACTAGCCCAGAACACTGAAGCTTTCTTT.

J is TRBJ2-7 and V is TRBV7-9; no definite D call. The germline CDR1 and CDR2 sequences are SEHNR and FQNEAQ (reference sequence). The CDR3 extends over 11 amino acids. Trimming took 1 base from V and 6 from J, leaving 4 bases between them. CDR3 nucleotide sequence: TGTGCCAGCAGCTTAGGAGTCGAGCAGTACTTC. Protein sequence: CASSLGVEQYF.

The chain employs TRBV15 and TRBJ2-1, with 7 bases aligning to TRBD1. CDR1 LNHNV and CDR2 YYDKDF come from the germline V gene (reference sequence). With V trimmed by 5 bases and J by 7 bases, 8 bases remained unmatched. The CDR3 extends over 14 amino acids. CDR3 loop: CATSEGADGNEQFF. The DNA for the CDR3 is TGTGCCACCAGCGAGGGGGCTGATGGTAATGAGCAGTTCTTC.

This clone was recorded a few times. V gene TRBV28 combines with J gene TRBJ2-7; 8 bases are a match to TRBD2. The V and J ends lost 4 bases and 2 bases, in that order; junction bases with no gene match: 10. The CDR3 is 16 amino acids. Per germline, CDR1 MDHEN and CDR2 SYDVKM. The CDR3 protein is CASSSVGGGRPYEQYF. CDR3 DNA: TGTGCCAGCAGTTCGGTCGGGGGGGGAAGGCCCTACGAGCAGTACTTC.

The V gene is TRBV19, the J gene TRBJ2-1; 16 bases agree with TRBD2. This CDR3 comprises 16 residues. Unmatched junction bases numbered 9, after V lost 9 bases and J lost 7 bases. Germline V gene lookup returns CDR1 LNHDA and CDR2 SQIVND (reference sequence). The DNA of the CDR3 is TGTGCCAGCTCGACCGGGACTAGCGGGAGGGGGAATGAGCAGTTCTTC. Amino acids: CASSTGTSGRGNEQFF. Looking up the rest from reference TRBV19 and TRBJ2-1 gives the full variable domain: DGGITQSPKYLFRKEGQNVTLSCEQNLNHDAMYWYRQDPGQGLRLIYYSQIVNDFQKGDIAEGYSVSREKKESFPLTVTSAQKNPTAFYLCASSTGTSGRGNEQFFGPGTRLTVL.

V and J are TRBV11-2 and TRBJ2-7; TRBD2 matches 11 bases. The germline CDR1 and CDR2 sequences are SGHAT and FQNNGV. The CDR3 sequence is 17 residues long. J gave up 3 bases and V 1 base, and 8 bases lay outside the gene matches. CDR3 in DNA: TGTGCCAGCAGCTTAGGCCCCCATGGACTAGCGGGCTACGAGCAGTACTTC. It encodes CASSLGPHGLAGYEQYF.

This clone was recorded many times. The chain is built from TRBV6-6 and TRBJ1-4; D is undetermined. The CDR3 contains 15 residues. Trimming removed 2 bases at V and 8 bases at J, with 15 bases between. The V gene's germline CDR1 is MNHNY and CDR2 SVGAGI (reference sequence). CDR3 nucleotide sequence: TGTGCCAGCAGTTACCTCCCGAGGGAGGAAGAAAAACTGTTTTTT. Amino acid sequence: CASSYLPREEEKLFF.

CDR3 sequence: CASSATPGGHIEAFF. The CDR3 DNA is TGTGCCAGCAGCGCGACCCCGGGCGGGCACATTGAAGCTTTCTTT. This chain joins TRBV9 and TRBJ1-1; D is uncertain. V lost 3 bases, J lost 7 bases, and 19 bases lay in between. This CDR3 comprises 15 residues. Germline V CDR1 and CDR2: SGDLS, YYNGEE.

This clone was counted only a few times. This chain connects TRBV2 to TRBJ1-6; 7 bases map to TRBD1. CDR1 is SNHLY and CDR2 is FYNNEI in the germline V gene. The CDR3 is 14 amino acids. V shed 4 bases, J shed 8 bases, and the junction held 5 bases outside the gene matches. CDR3 sequence: CASSGQDRYSPLHF. CDR3 nucleotide sequence: TGTGCCAGCAGTGGACAGGACAGGTATTCACCCCTCCACTTT.

This chain connects TRBV29-1 to TRBJ1-1, with D tentatively TRBD1 (6 bases). Germline assignment: CDR1 SQVTM and CDR2 ANQGSEA. The V and J ends lost 1 base and 2 bases respectively, with 14 bases between them. The CDR3 consists of 15 residues. CDR3 in DNA: TGCAGCGTTGAAGGGGGGGGCAAAATCAACACTGAAGCTTTCTTT. It translates to CSVEGGGKINTEAFF.

This clone was recorded at least ten times. The genes are TRBV3-1 (or the pseudogene TRBV3-2) and TRBJ2-5; 13 positions agree with TRBD2. CDR3 length: 18 amino acids. Germline CDR1 and CDR2: LGHDT and YNNKEL (reference sequence). Losses at the gene ends were 4 bases for V and 3 bases for J; bases not matched to a gene: 11. CDR3 nucleotides: TGTGCCAGCAGCCCCGCCCCGGGACTAGCGGGACCTGAAGAGACCCAGTACTTC. It translates to CASSPAPGLAGPEETQYF.

This sequence joins TRBV11-2 and TRBJ2-2; D ambiguous. V was cut by 1 base and J by 0 bases, with 9 bases left in between. Germline CDR1 SGHAT, CDR2 FQNNGV. This CDR3 is built from 16 residues. The CDR3 nucleotides are TGTGCCAGCAGCTTAGGACAAGGTTCGAACACCGGGGAGCTGTTTTTT. Translated, it gives CASSLGQGSNTGELFF. The variable domain in full, with the rest retrieved from reference TRBV11-2 and TRBJ2-2, is EAGVAQSPRYKIIEKRQSVAFWCNPISGHATLYWYQQILGQGPKLLIQFQNNGVVDDSQLPKDRFSAERLKGVDSTLKIQPAKLEDSAVYLCASSLGQGSNTGELFFGEGSRLTVL.

This rearrangement joins TRBV6-5 to TRBJ2-7, with TRBD1 matching 7 bases. The V gene end was trimmed by 5 bases and the J gene end by 3 bases; junction bases not matched to a gene: 10. The CDR3 sequence is 15 residues long. Germline lookup yields CDR1 MNHEY and CDR2 SVGAGI. In nucleotides, the CDR3 is TGTGCCAGCAGTCCGCCCAGGGACAGACACTACGAGCAGTACTTC. Residues: CASSPPRDRHYEQYF.

As for this clone: Other DNA sequences in the same sample also yield this CDR3. The chain carries TRBV4-3 and TRBJ1-1, with D perhaps matching TRBD1 (5 bases). The CDR3 covers 14 residues. Germline CDR1 LGHNA, CDR2 YSLEER. Trimming shortened V by 2 bases and J by 1 base, and 8 bases separated the two germline ends. CDR3 sequence: CASSQTGGNTEAFF. The CDR3 bases are TGCGCCAGCAGCCAAACGGGGGGGAACACTGAAGCTTTCTTT.